The 18 T cell receptor beta chains in this list originate from one sample, sequenced in a study of cytomegalovirus exposure and HLA in healthy donors. Primers for the PCR totalled 60 Vbeta and 13 Jbeta. The repertoire was sequenced with immunoSEQ multiplex PCR; TCRdb's copy has only in-frame clones and lacks some. The table shows 270,000 or so clones, with about 90% occurring only once. Sequencing was performed on PBMCs. These receptors all come from a girl aged 2-10 years in good health and CMV-seronegative.

The chain has TRBV11-3 and TRBJ2-1; a weak D match, TRBD1 (5 bases). The CDR3 totals 15 residues. The ends were cut back, 4 bases at V and 0 bases at J, with 10 bases in the middle. Germline V CDR1 and CDR2: SGHNT, YENEEA. The CDR3 loop reads CASSSTGSSYNEQFF. In DNA form, the CDR3 reads TGTGCCAGCAGCTCCACAGGTAGCTCCTACAATGAGCAGTTCTTC.

This rearrangement joins TRBV5-4 to TRBJ1-5; perhaps TRBD1 as D (6 bases). Germline assignment: CDR1 SGHNT and CDR2 YYREEE (reference sequence). V lost 2 bases and J 4 bases, leaving 10 bases between the germline ends. CDR3 length equals 14 residues. This CDR3 reads CASSLGQTNQPQHF. The CDR3 DNA follows: TGTGCCAGCAGCTTAGGACAGACTAATCAGCCCCAGCATTTT. Full variable domain (remainder filled in from reference TRBV5-4 and TRBJ1-5): ETGVTQSPTHLIKTRGQQVTLRCSSQSGHNTVSWYQQALGQGPQFIFQYYREEENGRGNFPPRFSGLQFPNYSSELNVNALELDDSALYLCASSLGQTNQPQHFGDGTRLSIL.

V gene TRBV11-2 combines with J gene TRBJ2-7; TRBD2 aligns across 8 bases. CDR1 is SGHAT and CDR2 is FQNNGV in the germline V gene. The CDR3 totals 14 residues. With 5 bases clipped from V and 6 bases from J, the junction kept 9 bases outside the gene matches. The CDR3 sequence: CASSLQAGVPEQYF. The CDR3, as DNA: TGTGCCAGCAGCCTCCAAGCGGGAGTCCCCGAGCAGTACTTC.

CDR3 coding DNA: TGTGCCAGCAGCGTAGTTATCGGGATTTCGTCTGGCTACACCTTC. This encodes CASSVVIGISSGYTF. V is TRBV9 and J is TRBJ1-2; the D is unclear. Germline CDR1 SGDLS, CDR2 YYNGEE. V lost 0 bases, J lost 7 bases, and 16 bases lay in between. The CDR3 consists of 15 residues.

The genes are TRBV5-1 and TRBJ2-5; D unclear. Between the trimmed V and J ends, which lost 0 bases and 1 base, there was a span of 10 bases. The CDR3 runs 15 residues. The V gene's germline CDR1 is SGHRS and CDR2 YFSETQ. In nucleotides, the CDR3 is TGCGCCAGCAGCTTGGCCCTCCCCCCCCAAGAGACCCAGTACTTC. This translates into CASSLALPPQETQYF.

V is TRBV19 and J is TRBJ2-7; 9 bases align to TRBD1. V lost 1 base, J lost 3 bases, and 4 bases stayed unmatched. The CDR3 consists of 15 residues. Looked up from germline, CDR1 is LNHDA and CDR2 is SQIVND (reference sequence). The CDR3 DNA is TGTGCCAGTAGTATAGTCGGACAGGGGATCTACGAGCAGTACTTC. Residues: CASSIVGQGIYEQYF.

This clone appeared a few times. The same CDR3 can be traced to other DNA sequences in this sample. The chain couples TRBV6-1 to TRBJ1-2; TRBD1 aligns across 10 bases. Trimming removed 4 bases from V and 4 bases from J; junction bases left unmatched: 6. CDR3 length: 15 residues. Per the germline V gene, CDR1 is MNHNS and CDR2 is SASEGT. The CDR3 loop is CASSATTGGGYGYTF. CDR3 bases: TGTGCCAGCAGTGCCACGACAGGGGGCGGCTATGGCTACACCTTC.

The table lists this clone with a few counts. The chain joins TRBV25-1 to TRBJ2-1; tentatively, D is TRBD2 (6 bases). There are 12 residues in the CDR3. Germline V gene data show CDR1 as MGHDK and CDR2 as SYGVNS. The V and J ends lost 3 bases and 12 bases respectively, with 12 bases between them. The CDR3 sequence: CASSDLTRGQFF. CDR3 sequence (DNA): TGTGCCAGCAGTGATCTGACTAGAGGGCAGTTCTTC.

This chain uses TRBV5-1 with TRBJ2-5; 12 bases are a match to TRBD2. The V gene's germline CDR1 is SGHRS and CDR2 YFSETQ. This CDR3 is 14 amino acids long. With 4 bases clipped from V and 5 bases from J, the junction kept 3 bases outside the gene matches. The CDR3 nucleotides are TGCGCCAGCAGCCAGACTAGCGGGAGTGAGACCCAGTACTTC. Its translation is CASSQTSGSETQYF.

CDR3 nucleotide sequence: TGTGCCAGCAGCTCCGCCTCGGGGACCTACGAGCAGTACTTC. As protein: CASSSASGTYEQYF. The chain carries TRBV13 and TRBJ2-7; TRBD2 is a possible D gene (5 bases). Trimming left V 4 bases short and J 2 bases short, with 12 bases between. This CDR3 has 14 amino acids. Germline-derived CDR1 and CDR2 are PRHDT and FYEKMQ (reference sequence).

The CDR3 DNA reads TGTGCCAGCAGCTTCGGGGGGGTCTCCTACGAGCAGTACTTC. Its protein is CASSFGGVSYEQYF. The chain joins TRBV11-2 to TRBJ2-7; TRBD2 agrees at 8 bases. The V gene end was trimmed by 3 bases and the J gene end by 0 bases; junction bases not matched to a gene: 1. The CDR3 contains 14 residues. Germline CDR1 and CDR2: SGHAT and FQNNGV.

CDR3 sequence reads: CASIGTSGYEQYF. CDR3 nucleotides: TGTGCCAGCATCGGGACTAGCGGCTACGAGCAGTACTTC. This chain connects TRBV25-1 to TRBJ2-7, with 11 bases fitting TRBD2. This CDR3 comprises 13 residues. Germline V gene sequence: CDR1 MGHDK, CDR2 SYGVNS. Unmatched junction bases numbered 2, after V lost 7 bases and J lost 3 bases.

The rearrangement uses TRBV2 and TRBJ1-5; a possible D gene is TRBD1 (6 bases). Germline V gene lookup returns CDR1 SNHLY and CDR2 FYNNEI. CDR3 length equals 14 residues. Trimming cost V 5 bases and J 2 bases, with 10 bases left between them. CDR3 coding DNA: TGTGCCAGCAGTTCTAGACAGGGCAATCAGCCCCAGCATTTT. This sequence encodes CASSSRQGNQPQHF.

The gene calls are TRBV5-4 and TRBJ1-3; D unclear. Trimming left V 4 bases short and J 0 bases short, with 11 bases between. The CDR3 is 15 residues long. CDR1 and CDR2 (germline): SGHNT, YYREEE (reference sequence). The CDR3 protein is CASSLYHSSGNTIYF. CDR3 DNA: TGTGCCAGCAGCCTGTATCACAGCTCTGGAAACACCATATATTTT.

The chain links TRBV6-1 to TRBJ2-5; TRBD2 matches 9 bases. Germline CDR1 is MNHNS and CDR2 is SASEGT. The CDR3 consists of 13 residues. V dropped 6 bases and J dropped 5; count of bases not matched to a gene: 4. The CDR3 DNA reads TGTGCCAGCAGCAGCGGGGGGCGGGAGACCCAGTACTTC. This encodes CASSSGGRETQYF.

Worth noting for this clone: Other DNA variants within this sample encode the same CDR3. The chain has TRBV18 and TRBJ1-1; 7 bases map to TRBD1. The CDR3 is made up of 14 amino acids. Germline assignment: CDR1 KGHSH and CDR2 LQKENI. The V gene end was trimmed by 2 bases and the J gene end by 0 bases; junction bases not matched to a gene: 0. The CDR3 here is CASSPGTVNTEAFF. In nucleotides, the CDR3 is TGTGCCAGCTCACCAGGGACAGTGAACACTGAAGCTTTCTTT.

This CDR3 is CASSYSMPSFPGTLHF. CDR3 in DNA: TGTGCCAGCAGTTACTCTATGCCCAGCTTCCCGGGGACCCTCCACTTT. The chain links TRBV6-5 to TRBJ1-6; no clear D. Germline loops: CDR1 MNHEY, CDR2 SVGAGI. Trimming took off 0 bases at V and 14 bases at J, with 20 bases between the two ends. This CDR3 comprises 16 residues.

The V and J genes are TRBV4-2 and TRBJ1-1; 8 positions match TRBD1. Germline CDR1 LGHNA, CDR2 YNFKEQ. Germline trimming cut 5 bases from V and 6 bases from J; bases unmatched to any gene: 11. The CDR3 sequence is 15 residues long. The CDR3 region is CASSNPTGTGAEAFF. CDR3 in DNA: TGTGCCAGCAGCAATCCTACAGGGACAGGCGCTGAAGCTTTCTTT.